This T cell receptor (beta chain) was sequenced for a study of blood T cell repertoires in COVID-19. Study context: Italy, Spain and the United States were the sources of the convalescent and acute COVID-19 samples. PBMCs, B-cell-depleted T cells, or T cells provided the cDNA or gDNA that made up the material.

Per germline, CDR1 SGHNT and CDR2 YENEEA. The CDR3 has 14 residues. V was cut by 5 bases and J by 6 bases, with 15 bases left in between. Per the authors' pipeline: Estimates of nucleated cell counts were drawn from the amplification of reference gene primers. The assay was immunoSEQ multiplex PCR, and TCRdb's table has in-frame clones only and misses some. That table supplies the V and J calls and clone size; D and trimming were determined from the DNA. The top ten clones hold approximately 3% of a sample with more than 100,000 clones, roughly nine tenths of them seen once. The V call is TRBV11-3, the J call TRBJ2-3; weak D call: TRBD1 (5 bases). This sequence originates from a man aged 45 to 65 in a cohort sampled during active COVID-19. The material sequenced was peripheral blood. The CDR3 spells CASSQSRGRDTQYF. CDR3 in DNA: TGTGCCAGCAGCCAAAGTAGGGGTAGGGATACGCAGTATTTT.